A selection of T cell receptor beta chains follows, all from one sample in a study of blood T cell repertoires in COVID-19. Measured with immunoSEQ multiplex PCR; TCRdb has only the in-frame clones, and not every one. The repertoire holds about 300,000 clones, around nine tenths seen once, with under 3% in the top ten. The specimen sequenced was PBMCs or T cells enriched from blood (not recorded which). These receptors came from a woman between 45 and 60 years old who had been exposed to COVID-19. The CDR3 runs from the conserved cysteine through the conserved F or W. Each record gives: V gene, D gene, J gene, clone size, CDR3 protein, CDR3 DNA. A D gene is named only where the DNA matches it firmly. Part of the rows lack a size; the others show once, few, many or a class for expanded clones.

TRBV2	NA	TRBJ1-1	NA	CATARVSTEAFF	TGTGCCACCGCGAGGGTTAGCACTGAAGCTTTCTTT
TRBV2	NA	TRBJ1-5	NA	CASSREVNQPQHF	TGTGCCAGCAGTCGGGAGGTCAATCAGCCCCAGCATTTT
TRBV11-2	NA	TRBJ2-2	NA	CASSRAGYGELFF	TGTGCCAGCAGCCGAGCAGGGTACGGGGAGCTGTTTTTT
TRBV21-1	NA	TRBJ1-1	NA	CASSKFQGNTEAFF	TGTGCCAGCAGCAAATTTCAGGGGAACACTGAAGCTTTCTTT
TRBV11-2	TRBD1	TRBJ1-2	NA	CASSPDRGYGYTF	TGTGCCAGCAGCCCGGACAGGGGCTATGGCTACACCTTC
TRBV21-1	NA	TRBJ2-3	NA	CASKRHETDTQYF	TGTGCCAGCAAGCGGCACGAAACAGATACGCAGTATTTT
TRBV5-6	NA	TRBJ1-1	NA	CASSLSGTTFANTEAFF	TGTGCCAGCAGCTTGTCAGGGACAACCTTCGCGAACACTGAAGCTTTCTTT
TRBV4-1	NA	TRBJ1-4	NA	CASSQEYPSNEKLFF	TGCGCCAGCAGCCAAGAATACCCGAGTAATGAAAAACTGTTTTTT
TRBV3-1/TRBV3-2	NA	TRBJ2-1	NA	CASSRAHEQFF	TGTGCCAGCAGCCGAGCGCATGAGCAGTTCTTC
TRBV27	TRBD1	TRBJ1-5	NA	CASSPRDRGNQPQHF	TGTGCCAGCAGTCCCAGAGACAGGGGCAATCAGCCCCAGCATTTT
TRBV30	NA	TRBJ2-2	NA	CAWSRGRAAAGELFF	TGTGCCTGGAGTAGGGGCCGGGCGGCGGCCGGGGAGCTGTTTTTT
TRBV28	NA	TRBJ1-1	NA	CASSLTGTWNTEAFF	TGTGCCAGCAGTCTAACAGGGACGTGGAACACTGAAGCTTTCTTT
TRBV9	NA	TRBJ2-1	NA	CASSPGPGILEQFF	TGTGCCAGCAGCCCCGGGCCCGGGATTCTTGAGCAGTTCTTC
TRBV2	NA	TRBJ1-1	NA	CASRTENTEAFF	TGTGCCAGCAGAACAGAGAACACTGAAGCTTTCTTT
TRBV18	TRBD1	TRBJ1-3	NA	CASSPSGQGVPSGNTIYF	TGTGCCAGCTCACCTTCGGGACAGGGAGTCCCATCTGGAAACACCATATATTTT
TRBV12-3/TRBV12-4	NA	TRBJ2-1	once	CASSLGGQGEQFF	TGTGCCAGCAGTTTAGGAGGGCAAGGAGAGCAGTTCTTC
TRBV5-4	NA	TRBJ1-2	NA	CASSQDGQLGGYTF	TGTGCCAGCAGCCAAGACGGACAGCTTGGTGGCTACACCTTC
TRBV7-2	TRBD1	TRBJ1-4	NA	CASSPRDRINEKLFF	TGTGCCAGCAGCCCCCGGGACAGGATAAATGAAAAACTGTTTTTT
TRBV28	NA	TRBJ2-7	NA	CASSFGRGIGEQYF	TGTGCCAGCAGTTTCGGAAGGGGGATCGGCGAGCAGTACTTC
TRBV10-1	NA	TRBJ1-1	once	CASSSSGQVTKNTEAFF	TGCGCCAGCAGTTCCTCGGGACAAGTCACTAAGAACACTGAAGCTTTCTTT
TRBV5-1	TRBD1	TRBJ2-5	NA	CASSPGQGAGETQYF	TGCGCCAGCAGCCCGGGACAGGGGGCAGGGGAGACCCAGTACTTC
TRBV6-6	TRBD1	TRBJ2-3	NA	CASTPRGQGTDTQYF	TGTGCCAGCACTCCACGGGGACAGGGTACCGATACGCAGTATTTT
TRBV28	NA	TRBJ2-4	few	CASSLETLAKNIQYF	TGTGCCAGCAGTTTGGAGACTCTAGCCAAAAACATTCAGTACTTC
TRBV4-1	NA	TRBJ2-7	NA	CASSQAVWADTYEQYF	TGCGCCAGCAGCCAAGCGGTTTGGGCAGACACCTACGAGCAGTACTTC
TRBV30	TRBD1	TRBJ1-2	once	CAWSGDSRYGYTF	TGTGCCTGGAGTGGGGACAGCCGGTATGGCTACACCTTC
TRBV9	NA	TRBJ2-7	NA	CASSVTGLSSYEQYF	TGTGCCAGCAGCGTTACGGGACTTAGCTCCTACGAGCAGTACTTC
TRBV20-1	TRBD1	TRBJ2-5	NA	CSASDRGRLNQETQYF	TGCAGTGCTAGTGACAGGGGGCGCTTGAACCAAGAGACCCAGTACTTC
TRBV30	NA	TRBJ1-5	NA	CAWNRELNQPQHF	TGTGCCTGGAATAGGGAGCTCAATCAGCCCCAGCATTTT
TRBV19	TRBD1	TRBJ1-2	NA	CASSITPGQGVTRGYGYTF	TGTGCCAGTAGTATTACCCCGGGACAGGGAGTGACGCGCGGCTATGGCTACACCTTC
TRBV4-2	NA	TRBJ2-3	NA	CASSHTSTDTQYF	TGTGCCAGCAGCCACACTAGCACAGATACGCAGTATTTT
TRBV7-2	TRBD2	TRBJ2-5	NA	CASSRSGGRETQYF	TGTGCCAGCAGCCGCAGCGGGGGGCGGGAGACCCAGTACTTC
TRBV7-7	NA	TRBJ2-7	NA	CASSLEGNYEQYF	TGTGCTAGCAGTCTGGAGGGGAACTACGAGCAGTACTTC
TRBV5-4	NA	TRBJ2-2	NA	CASSLVGRATGELFF	TGTGCCAGCAGCTTGGTGGGGCGAGCTACCGGGGAGCTGTTTTTT
TRBV29-1	NA	TRBJ1-1	NA	CSAGGTVGTEAFF	TGCAGCGCTGGGGGCACCGTGGGCACTGAAGCTTTCTTT
TRBV4-1	NA	TRBJ2-7	NA	CASSYELTSYEQYF	TGCGCCAGCAGTTACGAATTGACAAGCTACGAGCAGTACTTC
TRBV4-2	TRBD2	TRBJ2-3	NA	CASSQDLRGAVDTQYF	TGTGCCAGCAGCCAAGATCTGCGGGGGGCTGTAGATACGCAGTATTTT
TRBV27	NA	TRBJ2-7	NA	CASSQQGGSLYEQYF	TGTGCCAGCAGTCAACAGGGGGGGAGTCTCTACGAGCAGTACTTC
TRBV14	NA	TRBJ1-5	once	CASSQRGFGQPQHF	TGTGCCAGCAGCCAAAGGGGTTTCGGTCAGCCCCAGCATTTT
TRBV21-1	NA	TRBJ2-3	NA	CASSKVLDRVSTDTQYF	TGTGCCAGCAGCAAAGTCTTAGACAGGGTATCCACAGATACGCAGTATTTT
TRBV23-1	TRBD1	TRBJ1-4	NA	CASSPGGHGEKLFF	TGCGCCAGCAGCCCAGGGGGCCACGGTGAAAAACTGTTTTTT
TRBV18	NA	TRBJ1-3	NA	CASSPLDSHGNTIYF	TGTGCCAGCTCACCACTGGACAGCCATGGAAACACCATATATTTT
TRBV5-1	TRBD1	TRBJ2-3	NA	CASSWDRGSTDTQYF	TGCGCCAGCAGTTGGGACAGGGGTAGCACAGATACGCAGTATTTT
TRBV30	TRBD1	TRBJ1-5	NA	CAWTTGALNQPQHF	TGTGCCTGGACCACAGGGGCCTTGAATCAGCCCCAGCATTTT
TRBV7-9	TRBD1	TRBJ1-2	NA	CASSLDQGANGYTF	TGTGCCAGCAGCTTAGACCAGGGGGCGAATGGCTACACCTTC
TRBV28	NA	TRBJ1-5	NA	CASSKRRWELGGQPQHF	TGTGCCAGCAGTAAACGGCGATGGGAACTAGGGGGTCAGCCCCAGCATTTT
TRBV3-1/TRBV3-2	NA	TRBJ2-1	NA	CASSQDSGDPSYNEQFF	TGTGCCAGCAGCCAAGACTCAGGGGACCCATCCTACAATGAGCAGTTCTTC
TRBV2	NA	TRBJ1-1	NA	CASSEAATGSAFF	TGTGCCAGCAGTGAAGCGGCGACAGGTTCAGCTTTCTTT